This TCR beta chain originates from a study of cytomegalovirus exposure and HLA in healthy donors. A note on this clone: What it recognizes is unknown.

Study-wide results and caveats: Investigators reported 164 TCR beta chains as tied to cytomegalovirus. Among the sequence variants, a highly shared cluster was likely an artifact of sequencing.

The germline V gene encodes CDR1 ENHRY and CDR2 SYGVKD. J gave up 1 base and V 7 bases, and 13 bases lay outside the gene matches. The CDR3 runs 17 residues. PCR employed 60 Vbeta and 13 Jbeta primers. Using immunoSEQ multiplex PCR, the repertoire was profiled, and TCRdb retains in-frame clones only, with some absent. Across just over 150,000 clones, the top ten clones capture roughly 1.9% of the sample. The material sequenced was PBMCs. The V call is TRBV10-3, the J call TRBJ1-1; 9 positions agree with TRBD1. This receptor was taken from a man aged 25-45 years in good health and CMV-seronegative. CDR3 amino acids: CAITPGTGSGGNTEAFF. The CDR3 DNA sequence: TGTGCCATCACTCCCGGGACAGGGAGCGGGGGGAACACTGAAGCTTTCTTT.